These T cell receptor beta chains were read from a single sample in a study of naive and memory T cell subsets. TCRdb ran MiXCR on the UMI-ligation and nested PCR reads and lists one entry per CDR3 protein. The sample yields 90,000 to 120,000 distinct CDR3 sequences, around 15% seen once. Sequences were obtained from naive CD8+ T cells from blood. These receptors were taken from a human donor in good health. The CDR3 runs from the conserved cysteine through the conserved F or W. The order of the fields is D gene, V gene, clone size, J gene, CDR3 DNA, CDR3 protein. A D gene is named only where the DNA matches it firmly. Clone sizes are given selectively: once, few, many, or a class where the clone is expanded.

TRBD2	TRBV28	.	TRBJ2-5	TGTGCCAGCAGTTCCGGGACTACGGGTCAGACCCAGTACTTC	CASSSGTTGQTQYF
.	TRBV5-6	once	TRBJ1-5	TGTGCCAGCAGCTCGACAACAGACGGGGAATGGGGGTCGAGCAATCAGCCCCAGCATTTT	CASSSTTDGEWGSSNQPQHF
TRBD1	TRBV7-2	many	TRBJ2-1	TGTGCCAGCAGCTCAGATCAGGGGGTTTCCTACAATGAGCAGTTCTTC	CASSSDQGVSYNEQFF
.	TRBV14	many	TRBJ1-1	TGTGCCAGCAGCCAAGATCTGGGGGCAGGGGTGGACACTGAAGCTTTCTTT	CASSQDLGAGVDTEAFF
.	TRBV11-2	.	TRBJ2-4	TGTGCCAGTAAATCCTCTATCCTCTCAGACATTCAGTACTTC	CASKSSILSDIQYF
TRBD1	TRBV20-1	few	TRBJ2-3	TGCAGTGCTAGAGATCGGGACAGGGTCGCAGATACGCAGTATTTT	CSARDRDRVADTQYF
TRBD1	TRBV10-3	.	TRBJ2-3	TGTGCCATCACCGACTACAGGGGGGCAGGAACAGATACGCAGTATTTT	CAITDYRGAGTDTQYF
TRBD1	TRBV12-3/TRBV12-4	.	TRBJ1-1	TGTGCCAGCAGTTCACCCCAAGGCAGGGGGCACCCTGAAGCTTTCTTT	CASSSPQGRGHPEAFF
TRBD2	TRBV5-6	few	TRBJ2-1	TGTGCCAGCAGCTCAAGACTAGCTGCCTTAGATGAGCAGTTCTTC	CASSSRLAALDEQFF
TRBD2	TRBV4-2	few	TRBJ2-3	TGTGCCAGCAGCCAAGATCGAGCGGGGGCTAGCACAGATACGCAGTATTTT	CASSQDRAGASTDTQYF
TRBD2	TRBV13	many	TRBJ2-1	TGTGCCAGCAGCCATGGAGGGTCTAGCGGACCATACAATGAGCAGTTCTTC	CASSHGGSSGPYNEQFF
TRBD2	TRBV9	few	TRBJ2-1	TGTGCCAGCAGCGCCTATGGGGACTACTACAATGAGCAGTTCTTC	CASSAYGDYYNEQFF
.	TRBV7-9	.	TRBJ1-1	TGTGCCAGCAGCTTATCCACGGGATACGCTGAAGCTTTCTTT	CASSLSTGYAEAFF
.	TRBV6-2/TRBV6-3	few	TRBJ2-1	TGTGCCAGCAGTTACTCCTTTTCCTACAATGAGCAGTTCTTC	CASSYSFSYNEQFF
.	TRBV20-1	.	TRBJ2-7	TGCAGTGCTCCAGACGGCTACGAGCAGTACTTC	CSAPDGYEQYF
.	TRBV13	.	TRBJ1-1	TGTGCCAGCAGAGTACGGACGGATGAAGCTTTCTTT	CASRVRTDEAFF
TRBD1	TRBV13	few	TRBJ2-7	TGTGCCAGCAGCTCAGGACAGGGGGCCTACGAGCAGTACTTC	CASSSGQGAYEQYF
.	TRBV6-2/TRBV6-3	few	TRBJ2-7	TGTGCCAGCAGTTACCTGAGGAGAGGAGACGAGCAGTACTTC	CASSYLRRGDEQYF
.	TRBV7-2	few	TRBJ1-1	TGTGCCAGCAGCCCGATGGGGAGCCGAGCTTTCTTT	CASSPMGSRAFF
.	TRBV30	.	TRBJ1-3	TGTGCCTGGAGTCTCAGGGTCGGCGGAAACACCATATATTTT	CAWSLRVGGNTIYF
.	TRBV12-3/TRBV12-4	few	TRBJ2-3	TGTGCCAGCAGTCCCGGCGTGGGGCCCTACACAGATACGCAGTATTTT	CASSPGVGPYTDTQYF
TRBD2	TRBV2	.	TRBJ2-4	TGTGCCAGCAGTGTTCCGGGAGGAGACATTCAGTACTTC	CASSVPGGDIQYF
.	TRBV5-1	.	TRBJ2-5	TGCGCCAGCAGCTTGTGGGGGTACGGCGAGACCCAGTACTTC	CASSLWGYGETQYF
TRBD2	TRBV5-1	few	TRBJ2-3	TGCGCCAGCAGCTTAATCAGAGCGGGGGGTAAAGATACGCAGTATTTT	CASSLIRAGGKDTQYF
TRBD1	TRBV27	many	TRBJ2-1	TGTGCCAGCAGTGAGACAGGGGTCCCCTACAATGAGCAGTTCTTC	CASSETGVPYNEQFF
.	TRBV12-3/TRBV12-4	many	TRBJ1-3	TGTGCCAGCAGTTTAGAAACGGGACAAATCTCTGGAAACACCATATATTTT	CASSLETGQISGNTIYF
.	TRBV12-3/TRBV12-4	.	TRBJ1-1	TGTGCCAGCAGTACCTGGTGGAACACTGAAGCTTTCTTT	CASSTWWNTEAFF
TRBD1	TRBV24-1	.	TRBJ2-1	TGTGCCACCAATGGGGACAGAGGTGAGCAGTTCTTC	CATNGDRGEQFF
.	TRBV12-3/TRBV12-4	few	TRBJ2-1	TGTGCCAGCAGTATCCTTAGCTCCCTTGCCAATGAGCAGTTCTTC	CASSILSSLANEQFF
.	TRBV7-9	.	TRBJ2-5	TGTGCCAGCAGCTTAGATCCGGGCTCGGAAGAGACCCAGTACTTC	CASSLDPGSEETQYF
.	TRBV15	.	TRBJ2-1	TGTGCCACCAGCTGGTACCCTCCCCCGCTAGCCACCTACAATGAGCAGTTCTTC	CATSWYPPPLATYNEQFF
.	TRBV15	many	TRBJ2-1	TGTGCCACCATCGACCGCTACAATGAGCAGTTCTTC	CATIDRYNEQFF
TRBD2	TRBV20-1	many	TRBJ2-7	TGCAGTGCTAGGACTAGCGGAGTCTACGAGCAGTACTTC	CSARTSGVYEQYF
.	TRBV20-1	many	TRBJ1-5	TGCAGTGCTTCCGACGGGTATAGCAATCAGCCCCAGCATTTT	CSASDGYSNQPQHF
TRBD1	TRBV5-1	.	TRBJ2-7	TGCGCCAGCAGCCCGCCCAGGGGGTACGAGCAGTACTTC	CASSPPRGYEQYF
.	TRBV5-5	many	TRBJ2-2	TGTGCCAGCAGCCAATGGAACACCGGGGAGCTGTTTTTT	CASSQWNTGELFF
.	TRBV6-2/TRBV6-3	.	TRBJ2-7	TGTGCCAGCAGTTACTCGAAGTGGGCAGGGAACTACGAGCAGTACTTC	CASSYSKWAGNYEQYF
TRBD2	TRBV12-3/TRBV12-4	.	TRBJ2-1	TGTGCCAGCAGTTTCCCGGGGAGGGCCTCCAGCTCCTACAATGAGCAGTTCTTC	CASSFPGRASSSYNEQFF
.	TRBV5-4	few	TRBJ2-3	TGTGCCAGCAGCTTGGCGGTGGAGACAGATACGCAGTATTTT	CASSLAVETDTQYF
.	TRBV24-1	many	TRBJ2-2	TGTGCCACCAGTGACCAGCGCCCTAGCGCCGGGGAGCTGTTTTTT	CATSDQRPSAGELFF
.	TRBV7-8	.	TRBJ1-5	TGTGCCAGCAGCTTAGGCCTTAGCAATCAGCCCCAGCATTTT	CASSLGLSNQPQHF
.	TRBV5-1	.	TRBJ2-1	TGCGCCAGCAGCAACATACGGAGTGAGCAGTTCTTC	CASSNIRSEQFF
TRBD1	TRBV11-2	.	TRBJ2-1	TGTGCCAGCAGCCCCACCGGGACAGGGGGTCTTTATGAGCAGTTCTTC	CASSPTGTGGLYEQFF
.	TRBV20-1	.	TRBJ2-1	TGCAGTGCTAGATGGGGGAGCTCCTACAATGAGCAGTTCTTC	CSARWGSSYNEQFF
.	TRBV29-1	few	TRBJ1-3	TGCAGCGTTGAATACGGAAACACCATATATTTT	CSVEYGNTIYF
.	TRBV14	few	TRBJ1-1	TGTGCCAGCAGCCAATTAATCGGTGGTGACACTGAAGCTTTCTTT	CASSQLIGGDTEAFF
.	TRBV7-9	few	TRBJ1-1	TGTGCCAGCAGCTTAGGTTATGGGCGGGAAGCCACTGAAGCTTTCTTT	CASSLGYGREATEAFF
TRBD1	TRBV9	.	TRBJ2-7	TGTGCCAGCAGCGTAGGACAGGGTGGCTACGAGCAGTACTTC	CASSVGQGGYEQYF